One and the same sample provided the 13 T cell receptor beta chains below, sequenced in a study of T cell changes during pregnancy in multiple sclerosis. Sequencing used immunoSEQ multiplex PCR; TCRdb keeps in-frame clones, though not all of them. Of some 40,000 clones detected, about 88% appear once; the ten largest clones hold 4.1%. The specimen comprised CD8+ T cells from peripheral blood mononuclear cells, sampled in the first trimester of pregnancy. These receptors were obtained from a female donor with multiple sclerosis, enrolled in a pregnancy study.

V usage is TRBV7-8 and J usage is TRBJ2-2, with D perhaps TRBD2 (5 bases). The CDR3 runs to 15 residues. From germline, CDR1 is SGHVS and CDR2 FQNEAQ. V was cut by 4 bases and J by 5 bases, with 14 bases left in between. The CDR3 sequence: CASSSDGVGTGELFF. Here the CDR3 DNA reads TGTGCCAGCAGCTCGGACGGGGTCGGTACCGGGGAGCTGTTTTTT.

V usage is TRBV18 and J usage is TRBJ2-7; unclear D gene. Germline V gene data show CDR1 as KGHSH and CDR2 as LQKENI. CDR3 size: 13 residues. With 2 bases removed from V and 5 bases from J, the gap between germline ends came to 10 bases. The CDR3 coding sequence is TGTGCCAGCTCACCATTTGACGAGGACGAGCAGTACTTC. It specifies CASSPFDEDEQYF.

The chain recombines TRBV7-2 with TRBJ1-1; 8 positions agree with TRBD1. The CDR3 is 15 amino acids. Trimming cost V 5 bases and J 3 bases; bases outside gene matches: 8. The V gene's germline CDR1 is SGHTA and CDR2 FQGNSA. CDR3 amino acids: CASSPWTGTDTEAFF. The CDR3, as DNA: TGTGCCAGCAGCCCCTGGACAGGGACGGACACTGAAGCTTTCTTT. The whole variable domain, filled in from reference TRBV7-2 and TRBJ1-1, reads GAGVSQSPSNKVTEKGKDVELRCDPISGHTALYWYRQSLGQGLEFLIYFQGNSAPDKSGLPSDRFSAERTGGSVSTLTIQRTQQEDSAVYLCASSPWTGTDTEAFFGQGTRLTVV.

About this clone: Within the sample, other DNA sequences also encode this same CDR3. This chain joins TRBV9 and TRBJ2-1, with TRBD1 as a possible D gene (6 bases). This CDR3 has 15 residues. Trimming pared 4 bases from V and 3 bases from J, leaving 14 bases between. Germline assignment: CDR1 SGDLS and CDR2 YYNGEE. The CDR3 nucleotides are TGTGCCAGCAGCACAACAGGGAGTAGCTACAATGAGCAGTTCTTC. This encodes CASSTTGSSYNEQFF.

The chain couples TRBV7-8 to TRBJ2-2, with D perhaps matching TRBD1 (6 bases). The V gene lost 8 bases and the J gene lost 2 bases, with 18 bases spanning the gap. The CDR3 spans 16 residues. Germline V CDR1 and CDR2: SGHVS, FQNEAQ. The CDR3 nucleotides are TGTGCCAGCGCCATCCGCCCCAGGGGCAACACCGGGGAGCTGTTTTTT. This encodes CASAIRPRGNTGELFF.

The J gene is TRBJ2-2, the V gene TRBV9; 8 bases match TRBD1. The CDR3 has 15 residues. V dropped 7 bases and J dropped 0; count of bases not matched to a gene: 5. CDR1 SGDLS and CDR2 YYNGEE come from the germline V gene. The CDR3 loop is CASGTGTANTGELFF. As DNA, the CDR3 is TGTGCCAGCGGGACAGGAACCGCGAACACCGGGGAGCTGTTTTTT.

The CDR3 sequence: CASSLGTSGNTGELFF. The CDR3 DNA is TGTGCCAGCAGCTTAGGAACTAGCGGGAACACCGGGGAGCTGTTTTTT. The rearrangement joins TRBV7-9 to TRBJ2-2; 8 bases are shared with TRBD2. CDR3 length: 16 residues. V trimming: 1 base; J trimming: 1 base; junction bases outside the gene matches: 2. Germline CDR1 reads SEHNR; CDR2 reads FQNEAQ (reference sequence).

This clone came up a few times. The chain carries TRBV29-1 and TRBJ1-2, with TRBD1 as a possible D gene (5 bases). Germline V gives CDR1 SQVTM, CDR2 ANQGSEA. CDR3 length: 12 amino acids. V was trimmed by 6 bases and J by 4 bases, leaving 12 bases between them. This CDR3 reads CSVGPGRYGYTF. CDR3 nucleotide sequence: TGCAGCGTGGGGCCGGGTCGCTATGGCTACACCTTC.

The J gene is TRBJ2-7, the V gene TRBV7-9, with D perhaps TRBD1 (5 bases). V dropped 5 bases and J dropped 3 bases, with 14 bases sitting between them. This CDR3 contains 14 residues. Germline CDR1 reads SEHNR; CDR2 reads FQNEAQ (reference sequence). CDR3 DNA: TGTGCCAGCAGCGTAGACAGCAACTTCTACGAGCAGTACTTC. Amino acids: CASSVDSNFYEQYF.

This chain links TRBV27 with TRBJ1-1, with unresolved D. Trimming cost V 4 bases and J 2 bases, with 14 bases left between them. In germline, CDR1 is MNHEY, CDR2 SMNVEV (reference sequence). The CDR3 spans 15 residues. The CDR3 DNA reads as TGTGCCAGCAGTTCATCCGGGGTAGGAAACACTGAAGCTTTCTTT. The encoded protein is CASSSSGVGNTEAFF.

This sequence joins TRBV25-1 and TRBJ2-7; TRBD1 agrees at 8 bases. The CDR3 has 15 amino acids. J lost 5 bases, V lost 3 bases, and 9 bases had no gene match. Germline V CDR1 and CDR2: MGHDK, SYGVNS. CDR3 bases: TGTGCCAGCAGTGATTTCTGGACAGGGCCGAACGAGCAGTACTTC. This codes for CASSDFWTGPNEQYF.

The rearrangement uses TRBV5-6 and TRBJ2-7; D uncertain. V lost 0 bases and J 5 bases, leaving 12 bases between the germline ends. The CDR3 is made up of 14 amino acids. Germline V lookup: CDR1 SGHDT, CDR2 YYEEEE. As DNA, the CDR3 is TGTGCCAGCAGCTTGGTGGCAGGATCAAACGAGCAGTACTTC. Translating it yields CASSLVAGSNEQYF.

The rearrangement joins TRBV25-1 to TRBJ1-2, with 10 bases aligning to TRBD1. CDR1 and CDR2 from the germline V gene are MGHDK and SYGVNS. V lost 5 bases, J lost 1 base, and 7 bases stayed unmatched. This CDR3 region has 16 residues. CDR3 amino acids: CASSKRQGADNYGYTF. CDR3 coding DNA: TGTGCCAGCAGTAAGAGACAGGGGGCCGATAACTATGGCTACACCTTC.